This is a list of T cell receptor beta chains from one sample in a study of blood T cell repertoires in COVID-19. This table comes from immunoSEQ multiplex PCR, and its TCRdb copy is limited to in-frame clones, with some not included. The sample consists of 90,000 to 150,000 clones, about 83% of them appearing once. The specimen was peripheral blood. These TCRs come from a man aged 65 to 79 with acute or convalescent COVID-19. CDR3s include the opening cysteine and the closing phenylalanine or tryptophan. A D gene is named only where the DNA matches it firmly. Expanded clones get a size class; other rows say once, few or many, or leave the size out.

clone size,J gene,D gene,V gene,CDR3 DNA,CDR3 protein
-,TRBJ1-5,TRBD1,TRBV2,TGTGCCAGCAGTGACAGGGGGCGTCAGCCCCAGCATTTT,CASSDRGRQPQHF
-,TRBJ1-5,-,TRBV28,TGTGCCAGCAGCGATTCGGCCTACAGTGAGCCCCAGCATTTT,CASSDSAYSEPQHF
-,TRBJ2-5,TRBD2,TRBV5-1,TGCGCCAGCAGCTTGGCCGTCGGCGGGGGGGCCGTTGAGACCCAGTACTTC,CASSLAVGGGAVETQYF
-,TRBJ2-3,TRBD2,TRBV24-1,TGTGCCACCAGCGGGACTAGCGGGGGGTCCCGCACAGATACGCAGTATTTT,CATSGTSGGSRTDTQYF
-,TRBJ2-2,TRBD1,TRBV24-1,TGTGCCACCAGTGAGGCCGGGACAGGGTTTACCGGGGAGCTGTTTTTT,CATSEAGTGFTGELFF
-,TRBJ2-1,-,TRBV9,TGTGCCAGCAACCCCCAGGGGAACTACAATGAGCAGTTCTTC,CASNPQGNYNEQFF
-,TRBJ2-3,TRBD1,TRBV5-1,TGCGCCAGCAGTCCAGGGGGCGCCGCAGATACGCAGTATTTT,CASSPGGAADTQYF
few,TRBJ1-1,-,TRBV28,TGTGCCAGCAGTTCGACATTGGGCACTGAAGCTTTCTTT,CASSSTLGTEAFF
-,TRBJ1-4,-,TRBV30,TGTGCCGAAGCAAGGCAGGGAAATGAAAAACTGTTTTTT,CAEARQGNEKLFF
-,TRBJ2-2,TRBD2,TRBV2,TGTGCCAGCAATCGGGGGGGTCACGGGGAGCTGTTTTTT,CASNRGGHGELFF
-,TRBJ1-4,TRBD1,TRBV3-1/TRBV3-2,TGTGCCAGCAGCCAAGGGGACAGTGGAAAAGAAAAACTGTTTTTT,CASSQGDSGKEKLFF
-,TRBJ2-1,TRBD1,TRBV5-4,TGTGCCAGCAGCTTGGGAGACAGGGGGGCGGAGCAGTTCTTC,CASSLGDRGAEQFF
-,TRBJ2-1,TRBD1,TRBV5-5,TGTGCCAGCAGCTTTCAGGGGGCCGATGAGCAGTTCTTC,CASSFQGADEQFF
-,TRBJ2-5,TRBD1,TRBV11-3,TGTGCCAGCAGCTTAAACGGACAGGGAGGGACCCAGTACTTC,CASSLNGQGGTQYF
-,TRBJ2-1,-,TRBV5-8,TGTGCCAGCAGCTTAGGTGGGAGCTATGAGCAGTTCTTC,CASSLGGSYEQFF
-,TRBJ2-7,-,TRBV6-5,TGTGCCAGCAGTTACTCCGTCGCGTACGAGCAGTACTTC,CASSYSVAYEQYF
-,TRBJ2-7,-,TRBV24-1,TGTGCCACCAGTGACTGGGGCGACGAGCAGTACTTC,CATSDWGDEQYF
-,TRBJ2-7,-,TRBV6-2/TRBV6-3,TGTGCCAGCAGTCCCTCGTACGAGCAGTACTTC,CASSPSYEQYF
-,TRBJ2-7,-,TRBV9,TGTGCCAGCAGCGTAGACGGACAGACTGACGAGCAGTACTTC,CASSVDGQTDEQYF
few,TRBJ1-2,-,TRBV4-1,TGCGCCAGCAGCCGGGGAGGGGCGGGCGGCTACACCTTC,CASSRGGAGGYTF
-,TRBJ2-5,TRBD1,TRBV15,TGTGCCACCAGCAAAGGGACAGGGGTTTCCCAAGAGACCCAGTACTTC,CATSKGTGVSQETQYF
-,TRBJ2-1,-,TRBV18,TGTGCCAGCTCAATTGGAGCAAATGAGCAGTTCTTC,CASSIGANEQFF
-,TRBJ2-7,-,TRBV7-9,TGTGCCAGCAGCTTAGGGGCCGGACAGCCGAACTCCTACGAGCAGTACTTC,CASSLGAGQPNSYEQYF
few,TRBJ1-2,TRBD1,TRBV29-1,TGCAGCGTCCGACAGGGACAAGGCTACACCTTC,CSVRQGQGYTF
-,TRBJ2-7,-,TRBV23-1,TGCGCCAGCAGTCACTCGGACAGCTCCTCCTACGAGCAGTACTTC,CASSHSDSSSYEQYF
-,TRBJ1-4,-,TRBV6-5,TGTGCCAGCAGTACAGGTTTATTGGGGGAAAAACTGTTTTTT,CASSTGLLGEKLFF
few,TRBJ2-5,-,TRBV7-9,TGTGCCAGCAGCATTCGACGCTCAGGCGCCCAAGAGACCCAGTACTTC,CASSIRRSGAQETQYF
-,TRBJ1-1,-,TRBV5-1,TGCGCCAGCAGCTCATCGGGACAATCGAACACTGAAGCTTTCTTT,CASSSSGQSNTEAFF
-,TRBJ1-2,TRBD1,TRBV7-2,TGTGCCAGCAGCCCTGGACAGGGAGCCTATGGCTACACCTTC,CASSPGQGAYGYTF
-,TRBJ2-4,-,TRBV27,TGTGCCAGCAGTTCTTTCCTAGCCAAAAACATTCAGTACTTC,CASSSFLAKNIQYF
-,TRBJ1-2,-,TRBV19,TGTGCCAGTAGGAACGGAGGTGAAGGCTACACCTTC,CASRNGGEGYTF
-,TRBJ1-1,-,TRBV28,TGTGCCAGCAGTTTGCAGCAGGGGCGAATGAACACTGAAGCTTTCTTT,CASSLQQGRMNTEAFF
-,TRBJ2-4,TRBD2,TRBV6-2/TRBV6-3,TGTGCCAGCAGTCAGACTAGCGGGGGGGCCAGGAACATTCAGTACTTC,CASSQTSGGARNIQYF
-,TRBJ1-1,-,TRBV4-2,TGTGCCAGCAGGTCCACAGGGTTCGATGGTGAAGCTTTCTTT,CASRSTGFDGEAFF
-,TRBJ2-2,-,TRBV5-4,TGTGCCAGCAGCTTGAACACCCCAAATACCGGGGAGCTGTTTTTT,CASSLNTPNTGELFF
-,TRBJ2-7,-,TRBV28,TGTGCCAGCAGTCGGGTGGCAGCAGGGATCAGCGAGCAGTACTTC,CASSRVAAGISEQYF
-,TRBJ1-4,TRBD1,TRBV7-2,TGTGCCAGCAGCTTAGGCGCCGGGACAGGGGCGGAAAAACTGTTTTTT,CASSLGAGTGAEKLFF
-,TRBJ1-1,TRBD1,TRBV30,TGTGCCTGGAGTGTATCCGGGACAGTAGCGCCTGAAGCTTTCTTT,CAWSVSGTVAPEAFF
few,TRBJ1-5,TRBD1,TRBV4-1,TGCGCCAGCAGCCAAACCCACTTAAGGGGGCCCAATCAGCCCCAGCATTTT,CASSQTHLRGPNQPQHF
-,TRBJ2-7,TRBD1,TRBV2,TGTGCCAGCAGTGAGAGACAGGGGGGCGAGCAGTACTTC,CASSERQGGEQYF
-,TRBJ1-3,-,TRBV9,TGTGCCAGCAGCTCCCCCGGTTCTGGAAACACCATATATTTT,CASSSPGSGNTIYF
once,TRBJ2-7,TRBD1,TRBV18,TGTGCCAGCTCACCAACCGGGACAGGGGCGTACGAGCAGTACTTC,CASSPTGTGAYEQYF
-,TRBJ1-1,-,TRBV14,TGTGCCAGCAGCCAACTTTCCTTGGCCACTGAAGCTTTCTTT,CASSQLSLATEAFF
-,TRBJ2-7,TRBD1,TRBV27,TGTGCCAGCAGTTTAACCGGGACAGGGGTCTACGAGCAGTACTTC,CASSLTGTGVYEQYF
-,TRBJ2-3,-,TRBV24-1,TGTGCCACCAGTGATTTAAAGGGCGAGGAGGGCACAGATACGCAGTATTTT,CATSDLKGEEGTDTQYF
-,TRBJ2-2,TRBD2,TRBV25-1,TGTGCCAGCAGTCCCGCCCCCGGGACTAGCGGGAGGACCGGGGAGCTGTTTTTT,CASSPAPGTSGRTGELFF
-,TRBJ1-4,TRBD1,TRBV7-2,TGTGCCAGCAGCTTAGGTGGACAGGGTGGATTCAGTGAAAAACTGTTTTTT,CASSLGGQGGFSEKLFF
-,TRBJ1-6,TRBD1,TRBV3-1/TRBV3-2,TGTGCCAGCAGCCTTGGACAGGGAGGATCACCCCTCCACTTT,CASSLGQGGSPLHF
-,TRBJ2-1,-,TRBV9,TGTGCCAGCAGCGTAGCTTCGGTCCACAATGAGCAGTTCTTC,CASSVASVHNEQFF
once,TRBJ1-1,-,TRBV5-1,TGCGCCAGCAGCTCGTTCGGACAGATGAACACTGAAGCTTTCTTT,CASSSFGQMNTEAFF
-,TRBJ2-5,TRBD1,TRBV25-1,TGTGCCAGCAGTCCGCCGGGAGATAGGACAGGGGGCCAGTACTTC,CASSPPGDRTGGQYF
once,TRBJ2-1,TRBD2,TRBV28,TGTGCCAGCAGTACCCCGTCGGGAGGAGTCGATGAGCAGTTCTTC,CASSTPSGGVDEQFF
few,TRBJ1-6,TRBD1,TRBV19,TGTGCCAGTAGTTCAAGACAGGGGAATTCACCCCTCCACTTT,CASSSRQGNSPLHF
-,TRBJ1-4,TRBD1,TRBV6-1,TGTGCCAGCAGTAACAGGGGAGGTAGTAATGAAAAACTGTTTTTT,CASSNRGGSNEKLFF
once,TRBJ1-1,-,TRBV7-2,TGTGCCAGCAGCCCGGGGGGGCGAGCTTTCTTT,CASSPGGRAFF
-,TRBJ2-2,TRBD2,TRBV7-3,TGTGCCAGCAGCACGCGGACTAGCGGGGGGATGAACACCGGGGAGCTGTTTTTT,CASSTRTSGGMNTGELFF
-,TRBJ1-4,TRBD1,TRBV5-1,TGCGCCAGCAGCTTGGGTAGGACAGGGATCGAAAAACTGTTTTTT,CASSLGRTGIEKLFF
-,TRBJ2-7,-,TRBV27,TGTGCCAGCAGTTTGTCTGGGAGTCCCTACGAGCAGTACTTC,CASSLSGSPYEQYF
-,TRBJ2-1,TRBD1,TRBV6-5,TGTGCCAGCTTTAGGGGGCAGGGGAATGAGCAGTTCTTC,CASFRGQGNEQFF
-,TRBJ1-2,TRBD1,TRBV5-1,TGCGCCAGCAGCCTTTACCAGGGGGCACTCGAGGTGGGCTACACCTTC,CASSLYQGALEVGYTF